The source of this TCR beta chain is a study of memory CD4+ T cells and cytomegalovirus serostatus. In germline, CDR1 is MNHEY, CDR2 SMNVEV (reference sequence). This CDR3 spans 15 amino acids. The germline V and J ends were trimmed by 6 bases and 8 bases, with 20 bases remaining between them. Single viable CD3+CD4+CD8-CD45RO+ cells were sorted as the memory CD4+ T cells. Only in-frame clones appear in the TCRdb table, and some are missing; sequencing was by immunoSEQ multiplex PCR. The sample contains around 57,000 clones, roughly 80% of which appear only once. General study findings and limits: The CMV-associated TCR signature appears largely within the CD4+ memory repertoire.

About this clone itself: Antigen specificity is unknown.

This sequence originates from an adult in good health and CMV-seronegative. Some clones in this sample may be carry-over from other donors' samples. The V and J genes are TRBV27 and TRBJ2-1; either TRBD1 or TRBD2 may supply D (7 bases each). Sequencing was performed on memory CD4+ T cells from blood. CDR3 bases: TGTGCCAGCAGCCCCCAGGGGGGGGCCTCCCATGAGCAGTTCTTC. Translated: CASSPQGGASHEQFF.